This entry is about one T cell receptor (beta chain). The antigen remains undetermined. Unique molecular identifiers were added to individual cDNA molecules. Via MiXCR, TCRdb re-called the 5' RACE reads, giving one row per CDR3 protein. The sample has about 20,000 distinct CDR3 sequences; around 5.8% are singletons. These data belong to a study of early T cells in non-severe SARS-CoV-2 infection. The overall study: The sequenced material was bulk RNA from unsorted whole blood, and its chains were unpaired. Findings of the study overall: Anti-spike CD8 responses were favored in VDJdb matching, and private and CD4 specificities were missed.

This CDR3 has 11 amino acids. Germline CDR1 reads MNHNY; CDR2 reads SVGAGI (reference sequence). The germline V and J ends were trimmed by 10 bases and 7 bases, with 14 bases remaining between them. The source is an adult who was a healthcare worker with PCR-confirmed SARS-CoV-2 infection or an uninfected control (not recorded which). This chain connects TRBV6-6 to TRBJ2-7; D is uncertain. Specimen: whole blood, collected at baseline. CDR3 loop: CATTMGGEQYF. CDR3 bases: TGTGCCACCACGATGGGCGGAGAGCAGTACTTC.